These T cell receptor beta chains were read from a single sample in a study of blood T cell repertoires in COVID-19. Assay: immunoSEQ multiplex PCR; the TCRdb copy retains only in-frame clones and omits some. This sample has 200,000 to 300,000 clones, with roughly 88% found just once. What was sequenced was peripheral blood. The receptors here all came from a man aged 40-50 years who had recovered from COVID-19. Each CDR3 is given without its conserved first and last residue.

>TRBV18|TRBJ1-5
ASSPPGSDSNQPQH
>TRBV5-1|TRBJ2-7
ASSLVSADRVYEQY
>TRBV3-1/TRBV3-2|TRBJ2-5
ASSSQGRETQY
>TRBV5-4|TRBJ1-2
ASSLDRGGYT
>TRBV2|TRBJ2-3
ASSTGTGVDTQY
>TRBV18|TRBJ1-5
ASSPGGPSNQPQH
>TRBV25-1|TRBJ2-3
ASSVGGGTDTQY
>TRBV21-1|TRBJ1-5
ASSTFGQANQPQH
>TRBV11-3|TRBJ2-1
ASSLPRERGEAGEQF
>TRBV19|TRBJ1-1
ASRTGQLNTEAF
>TRBV6-1|TRBJ2-5
ASSEDLQRVGTGKETQY
>TRBV5-1|TRBJ1-4
ASSLEGTGDEKLF
>TRBV29-1|TRBJ1-2
SVEAFDLGTGDGHGYT